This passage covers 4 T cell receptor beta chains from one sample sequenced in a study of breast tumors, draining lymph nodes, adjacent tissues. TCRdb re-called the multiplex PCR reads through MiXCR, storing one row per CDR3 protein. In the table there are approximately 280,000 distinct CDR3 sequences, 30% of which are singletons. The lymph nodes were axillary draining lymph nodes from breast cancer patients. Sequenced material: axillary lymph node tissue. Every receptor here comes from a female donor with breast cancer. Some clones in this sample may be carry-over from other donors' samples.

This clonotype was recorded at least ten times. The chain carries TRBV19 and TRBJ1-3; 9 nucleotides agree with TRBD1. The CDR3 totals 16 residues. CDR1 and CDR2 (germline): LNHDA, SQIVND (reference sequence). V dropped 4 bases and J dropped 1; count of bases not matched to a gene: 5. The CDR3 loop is CASSKPGQGSGNTIYF. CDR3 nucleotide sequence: TGTGCCAGTAGTAAACCGGGACAGGGATCTGGAAACACCATATATTTT.

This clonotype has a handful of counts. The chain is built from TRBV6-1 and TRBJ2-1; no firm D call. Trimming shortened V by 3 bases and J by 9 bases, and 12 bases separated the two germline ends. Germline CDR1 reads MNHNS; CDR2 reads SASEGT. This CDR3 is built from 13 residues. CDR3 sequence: CASSDLGEGEQFF. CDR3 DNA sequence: TGTGCCAGCAGTGACCTTGGGGAAGGTGAGCAGTTCTTC.

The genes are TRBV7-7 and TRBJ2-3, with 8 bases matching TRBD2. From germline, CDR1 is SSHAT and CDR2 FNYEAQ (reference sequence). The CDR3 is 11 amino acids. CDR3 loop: CARLIAGPQYF. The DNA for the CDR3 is TGTGCTAGATTAATAGCGGGGCCGCAGTATTTT.

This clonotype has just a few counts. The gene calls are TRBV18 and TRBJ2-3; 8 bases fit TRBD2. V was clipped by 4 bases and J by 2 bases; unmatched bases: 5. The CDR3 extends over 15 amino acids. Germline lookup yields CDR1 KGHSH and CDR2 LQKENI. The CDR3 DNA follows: TGTGCCAGCTCACTAGCGGGGACCTACACAGATACGCAGTATTTT. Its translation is CASSLAGTYTDTQYF.